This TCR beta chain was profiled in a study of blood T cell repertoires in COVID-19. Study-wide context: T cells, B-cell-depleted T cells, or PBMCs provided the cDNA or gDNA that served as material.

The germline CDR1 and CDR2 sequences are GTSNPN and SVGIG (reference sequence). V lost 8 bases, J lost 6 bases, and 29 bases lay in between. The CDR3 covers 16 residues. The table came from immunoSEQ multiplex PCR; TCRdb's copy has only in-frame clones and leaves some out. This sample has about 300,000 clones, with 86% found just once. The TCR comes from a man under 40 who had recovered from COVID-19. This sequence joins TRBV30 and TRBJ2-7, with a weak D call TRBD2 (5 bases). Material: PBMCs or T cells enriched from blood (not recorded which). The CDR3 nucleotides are TGTGCCGCATCCCCTCTAGTCGGGGTAATTTTGGGCGAGCAGTACTTC. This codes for CAASPLVGVILGEQYF. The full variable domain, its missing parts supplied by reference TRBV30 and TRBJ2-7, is SQTIHQWPATLVQPVGSPLSLECTVEGTSNPNLYWYRQAAGRGLQLLFYSVGIGQISSEVPQNLSASRPQDRQFILSSKKLLLSDSGFYLCAASPLVGVILGEQYFGPGTRLTVT.